Below, 30 T cell receptor beta chains from the same sample are listed, as sequenced in a study of blood T cell repertoires in COVID-19. Only in-frame clones appear in the TCRdb table, and some are missing; sequencing was by immunoSEQ multiplex PCR. The data contain 120,000 to 150,000 clones, around 83% of them singletons. Sequences were obtained from peripheral blood. The receptors shown here come from a woman of 80 years or more with acute or convalescent COVID-19.

J is TRBJ2-5 and V is TRBV11-2; 15 positions match TRBD2. Per the germline V gene, CDR1 is SGHAT and CDR2 is FQNNGV. This CDR3 spans 18 amino acids. The ends lost 5 bases at V and 2 bases at J; junction bases unmatched: 9. CDR3 coding DNA: TGTGCCAGCAGCACCCGGACTAGCGGGGGGGCCGGGCAAGAGACCCAGTACTTC. Amino acid sequence: CASSTRTSGGAGQETQYF.

The rearrangement links TRBV6-5 to TRBJ2-1; D is possibly TRBD2 (6 bases). The CDR3 loop spans 14 amino acids. CDR1 is MNHEY and CDR2 is SVGAGI in the germline V gene. V was pared by 1 base and J by 8 bases, with 12 bases between. The CDR3, as DNA: TGTGCCAGCAGTTACTATGGGGGGAGCGATGAGCAGTTCTTC. Amino acids: CASSYYGGSDEQFF.

CDR3 nucleotide sequence: TGTGCCAGCGTCAGGGGGCGAGAGACCCAGTACTTC. Amino acids: CASVRGRETQYF. The chain employs TRBV2 and TRBJ2-5; 8 nucleotides agree with TRBD1. V was clipped by 8 bases and J by 4 bases; unmatched bases: 3. The germline CDR1 and CDR2 sequences are SNHLY and FYNNEI. The CDR3 runs to 12 residues.

The V gene is TRBV11-2, the J gene TRBJ1-2, with a possible D match to TRBD1 (5 bases). The germline CDR1 and CDR2 sequences are SGHAT and FQNNGV. The CDR3 sequence is 13 residues long. Trimming stripped 6 bases from V and 3 bases from J, with 11 bases between. CDR3 loop: CASRRDRDYGYTF. Here the CDR3 DNA reads TGTGCCAGCAGGCGGGACCGGGACTATGGCTACACCTTC.

V and J are TRBV10-3 and TRBJ1-2; TRBD1 aligns across 8 bases. V shed 9 bases, J shed 7 bases, and the junction held 13 bases outside the gene matches. CDR3 length: 14 amino acids. Germline V gene lookup returns CDR1 ENHRY and CDR2 SYGVKD. The CDR3 region is CAILGGTGVLGYTF. The CDR3 DNA reads TGTGCCATACTGGGTGGGACAGGCGTGCTTGGCTACACCTTC.

V is TRBV6-5 and J is TRBJ1-2; 7 nucleotides line up with TRBD1. CDR1 and CDR2 (germline): MNHEY, SVGAGI. V dropped 3 bases and J dropped 4; count of bases not matched to a gene: 11. The CDR3 sequence is 16 residues long. Here the CDR3 reads CASSYFPDRDIYGYTF. DNA of the CDR3: TGTGCCAGCAGTTATTTCCCTGACAGGGACATCTATGGCTACACCTTC.

The chain employs TRBV6-5 and TRBJ2-1; 9 nucleotides match TRBD2. In germline, CDR1 is MNHEY, CDR2 SVGAGI. After removal of 4 bases from V and 4 bases from J, the junction contained 5 bases not matched to a gene. The CDR3 totals 15 residues. The CDR3 sequence: CASSSRTSEYNEQFF. The CDR3 DNA sequence: TGTGCCAGCAGTTCGCGGACTAGCGAGTACAATGAGCAGTTCTTC.

In nucleotides, the CDR3 is TGTGCCAGCAGTTTTGGACTGGGTAATTCACCCCTCCACTTT. Amino acid sequence: CASSFGLGNSPLHF. The V and J genes are TRBV27 and TRBJ1-6; no clear D gene. The CDR3 runs 14 residues. In germline, CDR1 is MNHEY, CDR2 SMNVEV (reference sequence). With 3 bases removed from V and 6 bases from J, the gap between germline ends came to 9 bases.

CDR3 amino acids: CASSSRGGANTGELFF. CDR3 nucleotides: TGTGCCAGCAGCTCGCGGGGGGGCGCGAACACCGGGGAGCTGTTTTTT. The V gene is TRBV7-2, the J gene TRBJ2-2; 9 bases align to TRBD2. V lost 4 bases and J lost 0; bases outside the gene matches: 3. Germline V gene lookup returns CDR1 SGHTA and CDR2 FQGNSA. This CDR3 has 16 residues.

This rearrangement joins TRBV4-2 to TRBJ2-2; 11 positions match TRBD2. Per germline, CDR1 LGHNA and CDR2 YNFKEQ. CDR3 length: 18 residues. The V gene end was trimmed by 3 bases and the J gene end by 1 base; junction bases not matched to a gene: 7. The CDR3: CASSQPGLAEMNTGELFF. In DNA form, the CDR3 reads TGTGCCAGCAGCCAGCCGGGACTAGCGGAGATGAACACCGGGGAGCTGTTTTTT.

A note on this clone: This sample also contains other DNA sequences that code for the same CDR3. The genes are TRBV7-2 and TRBJ2-1, with D tentatively TRBD2 (6 bases). V lost 2 bases and J lost 3, with 8 bases in between. This CDR3 is built from 14 residues. Germline CDR1 SGHTA, CDR2 FQGNSA. The CDR3 nucleotides read TGTGCCAGCAGCTTAATTAGCGGCTACAATGAGCAGTTCTTC. Translation gives CASSLISGYNEQFF.

V gene TRBV5-1 combines with J gene TRBJ2-2; 11 nucleotides line up with TRBD1. Germline V gives CDR1 SGHRS, CDR2 YFSETQ. Trimming at V came to 3 bases and at J to 5 bases, leaving 9 bases not matched to a gene. The CDR3 has 17 amino acids. CDR3 sequence: CASSWAGQGAWTGELFF. The DNA of the CDR3 is TGCGCCAGCAGCTGGGCTGGACAGGGGGCCTGGACCGGGGAGCTGTTTTTT.

The gene calls are TRBV27 and TRBJ2-7, with TRBD2 matching over 12 bases. The germline V gene has CDR1 MNHEY and CDR2 SMNVEV (reference sequence). This CDR3 region has 21 residues. Losses at the gene ends were 10 bases for V and 4 bases for J; bases not matched to a gene: 29. The CDR3 DNA reads TGTGCCACCTCGACTAGCGGGAGTTCCCCACAACCCCCTCGGGTCGGTTACGAGCAGTACTTC. Amino acids: CATSTSGSSPQPPRVGYEQYF.

The count of this clone is one. This chain uses TRBV7-2 with TRBJ1-2; D may be TRBD1 (5 bases). CDR3 size: 15 residues. The germline gives CDR1 SGHTA, CDR2 FQGNSA. Trimming cost V 1 base and J 8 bases, with 17 bases left between them. CDR3 in amino acids: CASSLEGRDLRGYTF. The CDR3 DNA reads TGTGCCAGCAGCTTAGAAGGGAGGGACCTTCGGGGCTACACCTTC.

This rearrangement joins TRBV3-1 (or the pseudogene TRBV3-2) to TRBJ2-5, with D hard to call. V was clipped by 4 bases and J by 4 bases, with 13 bases between them. The CDR3 spans 14 residues. Germline CDR1 and CDR2: LGHDT and YNNKEL (reference sequence). The CDR3 protein is CASSPTNRRETQYF. The CDR3 DNA sequence: TGTGCCAGCAGCCCAACCAACAGACGAGAGACCCAGTACTTC.

This rearrangement joins TRBV27 to TRBJ2-3; TRBD2 aligns across 10 bases. Germline V CDR1 and CDR2: MNHEY, SMNVEV (reference sequence). V lost 8 bases, J lost 5 bases, and 13 bases stayed unmatched. The CDR3 runs to 16 residues. The CDR3 sequence: CASSQGLAGVGDTQYF. The CDR3 DNA reads TGTGCCAGCTCCCAGGGGCTAGCGGGAGTAGGAGATACGCAGTATTTT.

The genes are TRBV18 and TRBJ1-2; 10 bases align to TRBD1. Germline V gives CDR1 KGHSH, CDR2 LQKENI. This CDR3 contains 15 residues. Unmatched junction bases numbered 7, after V lost 3 bases and J lost 6 bases. As DNA, the CDR3 is TGTGCCAGCTCACCTGCCGGGACAGGGGCTAATGGCTACACCTTC. This sequence encodes CASSPAGTGANGYTF. The entire variable domain, with the rest obtained from reference TRBV18 and TRBJ1-2, is as follows: NAGVMQNPRHLVRRRGQEARLRCSPMKGHSHVYWYRQLPEEGLKFMVYLQKENIIDESGMPKERFSAEFPKEGPSILRIQQVVRGDSAAYFCASSPAGTGANGYTFGSGTRLTVV.

The rearrangement joins TRBV7-9 to TRBJ1-1, with a weak D call TRBD1 (6 bases). V gave up 5 bases and J gave up 0 bases, with 13 bases separating them. The length of the CDR3 is 15 residues. CDR1 SEHNR and CDR2 FQNEAQ come from the germline V gene (reference sequence). The DNA of the CDR3 is TGTGCCAGCAGCCCAAGGACAGAGATGAACACTGAAGCTTTCTTT. This codes for CASSPRTEMNTEAFF.

V usage is TRBV11-2 and J usage is TRBJ2-5, with D possibly being TRBD1 (5 bases). Germline CDR1 reads SGHAT; CDR2 reads FQNNGV. Trimming took 3 bases from V and 1 from J, leaving 9 bases between them. The CDR3 spans 14 residues. The CDR3 DNA is TGTGCCAGCAGCTTCAGACAGCCCCAAGAGACCCAGTACTTC. It specifies CASSFRQPQETQYF.

V and J are TRBV6-5 and TRBJ2-5; maybe TRBD1 (6 bases). CDR1 is MNHEY and CDR2 is SVGAGI in the germline V gene. The V gene lost 6 bases and the J gene lost 2 bases, with 10 bases spanning the gap. CDR3 length: 13 residues. The CDR3 here is CASRTRGQETQYF. In DNA, the CDR3 is TGTGCCAGCAGAACCAGGGGTCAAGAGACCCAGTACTTC.

The genes are TRBV18 and TRBJ1-5; 11 nucleotides match TRBD1. V was clipped by 4 bases and J by 6 bases; unmatched bases: 5. The germline gives CDR1 KGHSH, CDR2 LQKENI. The CDR3 covers 15 residues. This CDR3 reads CASSLGQGGVQPQHF. The CDR3 DNA follows: TGTGCCAGCTCACTGGGACAGGGGGGTGTTCAGCCCCAGCATTTT.

The chain combines TRBV24-1 with TRBJ2-7; weak D call: TRBD2 (6 bases). The germline V gene has CDR1 KGHDR and CDR2 SFDVKD. Trimming pared 4 bases from V and 8 bases from J, leaving 11 bases between. The length of the CDR3 is 12 residues. CDR3 bases: TGTGCCACCAGTGACCCCGGGAGCAAGCAGTACTTC. Translated: CATSDPGSKQYF.

The chain recombines TRBV7-7 with TRBJ2-3; maybe TRBD1 (5 bases). Looked up from germline, CDR1 is SSHAT and CDR2 is FNYEAQ (reference sequence). Trimming stripped 2 bases from V and 3 bases from J, with 12 bases between. The CDR3 spans 15 residues. CDR3 in amino acids: CASSLTLRETDTQYF. The CDR3 region has the DNA TGTGCCAGCAGCTTAACCCTCAGGGAAACAGATACGCAGTATTTT.

The chain recombines TRBV28 with TRBJ2-7; TRBD2 agrees at 7 bases. The CDR3 length is 12 residues. CDR1 is MDHEN and CDR2 is SYDVKM in the germline V gene. Trimming removed 5 bases from V and 3 bases from J; junction bases left unmatched: 1. The CDR3 DNA follows: TGTGCCAGCAGTGGACTAGTCTACGAGCAGTACTTC. Amino acids: CASSGLVYEQYF. Filled out from reference TRBV28 and TRBJ2-7, the complete variable domain reads DVKVTQSSRYLVKRTGEKVFLECVQDMDHENMFWYRQDPGLGLRLIYFSYDVKMKEKGDIPEGYSVSREKKERFSLILESASTNQTSMYLCASSGLVYEQYFGPGTRLTVT.

This clone was seen more than once but under ten times. The rearrangement uses TRBV30 and TRBJ1-6; D is perhaps TRBD1 (6 bases). This CDR3 region has 14 residues. Trimming removed 2 bases from V and 7 bases from J, with 12 bases in between. Germline CDR1 reads GTSNPN; CDR2 reads SVGIG (reference sequence). For the CDR3, the DNA is TGTGCCTGGAGTTTAGGGGGACTAAATTCACCCCTCCACTTT. It translates to CAWSLGGLNSPLHF. Supplemented by reference TRBV30 and TRBJ1-6, the full variable domain reads SQTIHQWPATLVQPVGSPLSLECTVEGTSNPNLYWYRQAAGRGLQLLFYSVGIGQISSEVPQNLSASRPQDRQFILSSKKLLLSDSGFYLCAWSLGGLNSPLHFGNGTRLTVT.

The genes are TRBV5-1 and TRBJ2-5; 7 bases map to TRBD1. The length of the CDR3 is 15 residues. Trimming at V came to 5 bases and at J to 2 bases, leaving 9 bases not matched to a gene. In germline, CDR1 is SGHRS, CDR2 YFSETQ. The CDR3 sequence is CASRPEPTGQETQYF. The DNA for the CDR3 is TGCGCCAGCAGGCCGGAACCGACAGGGCAAGAGACCCAGTACTTC.

This clone has a handful of counts. The chain recombines TRBV5-1 with TRBJ2-5; D unclear. The germline CDR1 and CDR2 sequences are SGHRS and YFSETQ. The germline V and J ends were trimmed by 2 bases and 5 bases, with 7 bases remaining between them. The CDR3 spans 12 residues. The DNA for the CDR3 is TGCGCCAGCAGCTTCGCGGAGGAGACCCAGTACTTC. This translates into CASSFAEETQYF.

The chain carries TRBV4-1 and TRBJ1-3; 8 bases are shared with TRBD1. CDR1 and CDR2 from the germline V gene are MGHRA and YSYEKL. The CDR3 runs to 19 residues. V was pared by 4 bases and J by 4 bases, with 18 bases of the junction left unmatched. Here the CDR3 reads CASSRDQGARKLRGNTIYF. Here the CDR3 DNA reads TGCGCCAGCAGCCGCGATCAGGGGGCGAGGAAGCTCCGGGGAAACACCATATATTTT.

The CDR3 region has the DNA TGTGCCAGCAGTCGGGGGGCAGTCGACGAGCAGTACTTC. This codes for CASSRGAVDEQYF. The rearrangement links TRBV6-2 or TRBV6-3 to TRBJ2-7, with D perhaps matching TRBD2 (7 bases). There are 13 residues in the CDR3. Trimming took 5 bases from V and 5 from J, leaving 13 bases between them. CDR1 and CDR2 from the germline V gene are MNHEY and SVGEGT.

This clone appeared a few times. The V gene is TRBV28, the J gene TRBJ2-7; D possibly corresponds to TRBD2 (6 bases). Trimming pared 0 bases from V and 6 bases from J, leaving 6 bases between. The CDR3 is made up of 12 amino acids. From germline, CDR1 is MDHEN and CDR2 SYDVKM. CDR3 residues: CASSLWGGEQYF. Here the CDR3 DNA reads TGTGCCAGCAGTTTATGGGGGGGCGAGCAGTACTTC.